The table lists the clone carrying this T cell receptor (beta chain) with many counts. One end of the junction varies from germline; a read error may be responsible. This entry belongs to a study of human T cells and chemical hapten exposure. TCRdb reprocessed the 5' RACE reads via MiXCR and lists one record per CDR3 protein. This table holds some 150,000 distinct CDR3 sequences, about 4% found once. Unseparated into fractions, whole blood served as the source from which total RNA was extracted. This CDR3 has 14 amino acids. CDR1 and CDR2 from the germline V gene are SGHNT and YYREEE (reference sequence).

The rearrangement uses TRBV5-4 and TRBJ2-1; TRBD1 is a possible D gene (7 bases). This TCR came from a female donor in good health. The chain's CDR3 is CASRLEGAHNEQFF. The CDR3, as DNA: TGTGCCAGCAGGTTGGAGGGGGCCCACAATGAGCAGTTCTTC.